A selection of T cell receptor beta chains follows, all from one sample in a study of response to subunit inactivated influenza vaccine. TCRdb re-called the RT-PCR reads through MiXCR, storing one row per CDR3 protein. The sample has about 580,000 distinct CDR3 sequences, about 14% seen once. The sample consisted of PBMCs from blood, taken approximately 13 days after vaccination. These receptors all stem from a man aged 50-60 years who received an inactivated influenza vaccine. Both conserved end residues are part of each CDR3. Fields, in order: CDR3 protein, CDR3 length, clone size, J gene, V gene. For some rows the clone size is stated as once, few or many, or as a class when expanded; others skip it.

cdr3_aa: CASSWGLLTEQFF
cdr3_length: 13
clone_size: -
j_call: TRBJ2-1
v_call: TRBV7-9

cdr3_aa: CASSVGPSGRGNEQFF
cdr3_length: 16
clone_size: once
j_call: TRBJ2-1
v_call: TRBV9

cdr3_aa: CASSFSGFIEQYF
cdr3_length: 13
clone_size: many
j_call: TRBJ2-7
v_call: TRBV12-3/TRBV12-4

cdr3_aa: CASSLGGPLSGRDTQYF
cdr3_length: 17
clone_size: -
j_call: TRBJ2-3
v_call: TRBV5-1

cdr3_aa: CASSMGAYEQYF
cdr3_length: 12
clone_size: few
j_call: TRBJ2-7
v_call: TRBV5-1

cdr3_aa: CASSQDRSWDIQYF
cdr3_length: 14
clone_size: -
j_call: TRBJ2-4
v_call: TRBV4-1

cdr3_aa: CASSLESSSYNSPLHF
cdr3_length: 16
clone_size: few
j_call: TRBJ1-6
v_call: TRBV7-6

cdr3_aa: CASSYGVAGRRNTEAFF
cdr3_length: 17
clone_size: many
j_call: TRBJ1-1
v_call: TRBV6-5

cdr3_aa: CASSAEASVQETQYF
cdr3_length: 15
clone_size: few
j_call: TRBJ2-5
v_call: TRBV11-2

cdr3_aa: CSATLAGTDTQYF
cdr3_length: 13
clone_size: -
j_call: TRBJ2-3
v_call: TRBV20-1

cdr3_aa: CASSFHEREGQYF
cdr3_length: 13
clone_size: few
j_call: TRBJ2-3
v_call: TRBV7-9

cdr3_aa: CAAHGVSGYTF
cdr3_length: 11
clone_size: -
j_call: TRBJ1-2
v_call: TRBV28

cdr3_aa: CASSWVWLETQYF
cdr3_length: 13
clone_size: many
j_call: TRBJ2-5
v_call: TRBV5-6

cdr3_aa: CSVEVEGYTGELFF
cdr3_length: 14
clone_size: -
j_call: TRBJ2-2
v_call: TRBV29-1

cdr3_aa: CASSWGQGVQETQYF
cdr3_length: 15
clone_size: -
j_call: TRBJ2-5
v_call: TRBV5-5